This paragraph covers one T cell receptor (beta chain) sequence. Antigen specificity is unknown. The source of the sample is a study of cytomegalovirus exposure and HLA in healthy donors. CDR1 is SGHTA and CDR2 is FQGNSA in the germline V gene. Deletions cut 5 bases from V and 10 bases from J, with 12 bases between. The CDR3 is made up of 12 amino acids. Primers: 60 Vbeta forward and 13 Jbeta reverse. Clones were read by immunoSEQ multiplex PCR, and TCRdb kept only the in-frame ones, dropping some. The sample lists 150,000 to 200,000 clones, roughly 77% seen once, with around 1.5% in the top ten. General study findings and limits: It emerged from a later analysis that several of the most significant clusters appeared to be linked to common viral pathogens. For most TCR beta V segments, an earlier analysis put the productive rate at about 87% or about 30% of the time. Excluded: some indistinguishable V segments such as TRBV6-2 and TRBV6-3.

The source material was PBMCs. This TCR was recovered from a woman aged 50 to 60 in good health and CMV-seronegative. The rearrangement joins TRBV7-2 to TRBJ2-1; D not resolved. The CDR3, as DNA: TGTGCCAGCAGCGCACCCCCTAGGGAGCAGTTCTTC. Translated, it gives CASSAPPREQFF.